This T cell receptor beta chain emerged from a study of T-cell memory formation after mild COVID-19. Turning to this clonotype: Its specificity is not known.

Overall study results and limits: Contracting clones from day 15 to 85 showed balanced CD4/CD8; later expanders favored CD4+. Shrinking CD4+ clones were chiefly CM and EM; CD8+ ones were chiefly EMRA.

cDNA libraries for TCR alpha and TCR beta, carrying sample barcodes and UMIs, came from 5'RACE with constant-segment primers. TCRdb re-derived calls from the 5' RACE reads in MiXCR, one entry per CDR3 protein. The data hold 150,000 to 200,000 distinct CDR3 sequences, with around 15% observed a single time. The source is an adult woman who had mild COVID-19 (a few samples of this study predate the infection). Cell type and time point are not known. Sequenced sample: PBMCs or a T cell subset sorted from them (not recorded which).

The CDR3 DNA sequence: TGCAGTGCTAGTCAATTAGCGGGAGGCTACGAGCAGTACTTC. Translation gives CSASQLAGGYEQYF. V gene TRBV20-1 combines with J gene TRBJ2-7, with 10 bases lining up with TRBD2. The CDR3 totals 14 residues. CDR1 is DFQATT and CDR2 is SNEGSKA in the germline V gene (reference sequence). Losses at the gene ends were 3 bases for V and 3 bases for J; bases not matched to a gene: 5.